The rows below give T cell receptor beta chains drawn from one sample of a study of T cell responses to AZD1222 COVID-19 vaccine. Libraries were prepared by immunoSEQ multiplex PCR; TCRdb keeps only in-frame clonotypes and omits some of them. The sample consists of about 150,000 clones, roughly 89% of them appearing once. The sequencing here drew on peripheral blood, taken on day 0 of AZD1222 vaccination. The receptor source for this set is an adult in good health. The CDR3 runs from the conserved cysteine through the conserved F or W. The order of the fields is V gene, D gene, J gene, CDR3 DNA, CDR3 protein. A D gene is named only where the DNA matches it firmly.

TRBV5-1	NA	TRBJ2-7	TGCGCCAGCAGCTTCTCGGGACTCTCCTACGAGCAGTACTTC	CASSFSGLSYEQYF
TRBV28	NA	TRBJ2-7	TGTGCCAGCTCCCAGGGGGGGACAGGCTCCTACGAGCAGTACTTC	CASSQGGTGSYEQYF
TRBV19	NA	TRBJ1-5	TGTGCCAGTAGTACCGCCGCAGGGATGGGGAATCAGCCCCAGCATTTT	CASSTAAGMGNQPQHF
TRBV28	TRBD1	TRBJ1-6	TGTGCCACCATCAGGTCTAAGACAGGGCTAAATTCACCCCTCCACTTT	CATIRSKTGLNSPLHF
TRBV5-8	NA	TRBJ1-2	TGTGCCAGCAGCTTGCCAACCTCGGGGAAATATGGCTACACCTTC	CASSLPTSGKYGYTF
TRBV4-1	TRBD2	TRBJ2-7	TGCGCCAGCAGCCAAGATTCGGGACTAGCCGGGTACGAGCAGTACTTC	CASSQDSGLAGYEQYF
TRBV10-3	TRBD1	TRBJ2-2	TGTGCCATCAGAGGGACAGGGGGCACCGGGGAGCTGTTTTTT	CAIRGTGGTGELFF
TRBV4-2	NA	TRBJ2-7	TGTGCCAGCAGCCAAGATCGTCAGGGTAAATACGAGCAGTACTTC	CASSQDRQGKYEQYF
TRBV4-3	NA	TRBJ2-1	TGCGCCAGCAGCCGATCGCACCTCTCCTACAATGAGCAGTTCTTC	CASSRSHLSYNEQFF
TRBV19	NA	TRBJ1-5	TGTGCCAGTAGTTGGGGGAAGGGGACGCAGCCCCAGCATTTT	CASSWGKGTQPQHF
TRBV7-9	TRBD1	TRBJ1-2	TGTGCCAGCAGCAATGGGGACAGGAGGCACTATGGCTACACCTTC	CASSNGDRRHYGYTF